Following are 5 T cell receptor beta chains from one sample sequenced in a study of molecular identifiers for immune sequencing clone quantification. Each CDR3 protein is one row after TCRdb ran MiXCR on the PCR reads. The data hold about 510,000 distinct CDR3 sequences, with 20% to 25% observed a single time. The specimen sequenced was naive CD8+ T cells from blood, with Jurkat cell RNA spiked in. Stated subset: FACS-sorted CD8+CD4-CCR7+CD45RA+ naive T cells. These receptors were collected from a human donor in good health. Some libraries in this study had Jurkat cell RNA spiked in.

On this clonotype: A much larger clone differs by one base, so this may be a read error. The rearrangement uses TRBV7-9 and TRBJ2-3; the match to TRBD1 covers 8 bases. The CDR3 has 15 amino acids. Germline lookup yields CDR1 SEHNR and CDR2 FQNEAQ (reference sequence). The CDR3 here is CASSLVGQATDMQYF. The CDR3 DNA is TGTGCCAGCAGCTTAGTGGGACAGGCCACAGATATGCAGTATTTT.

This clonotype turned up a few times. This CDR3 is CASSPSGRGVTGELFF. Here the CDR3 DNA reads TGTGCCAGCAGCCCAAGCGGTCGGGGAGTCACCGGGGAGCTGTTTTTT. The chain couples TRBV9 to TRBJ2-2; D perhaps matches TRBD2 (5 bases). CDR3 size: 16 residues. Germline V lookup: CDR1 SGDLS, CDR2 YYNGEE. The germline V and J ends were trimmed by 4 bases and 4 bases, with 17 bases remaining between them.

In its sample, this clonotype was seen a few times. The rearrangement uses TRBV25-1 and TRBJ1-1; a possible D gene is TRBD1 (5 bases). The V gene's germline CDR1 is MGHDK and CDR2 SYGVNS. The length of the CDR3 is 14 residues. The V end was cut by 3 bases, the J end by 1 base, with 9 bases between. The DNA of the CDR3 is TGTGCCAGCAGTGAGGGACCAACGAACACTGAAGCTTTCTTT. Its protein product is CASSEGPTNTEAFF.

The rearrangement links TRBV19 to TRBJ1-5; no firm D call. Germline CDR1 reads LNHDA; CDR2 reads SQIVND (reference sequence). CDR3 length: 15 amino acids. Trimming pared 7 bases from V and 0 bases from J, leaving 13 bases between. DNA for the CDR3: TGTGCCAGTATCAAGTTTGACGGTAGCAATCAGCCCCAGCATTTT. Its protein product is CASIKFDGSNQPQHF.

This clonotype was observed a few times. The chain links TRBV14 to TRBJ2-2; D is uncertain. V was trimmed by 0 bases and J by 3 bases, leaving 8 bases between them. In germline, CDR1 is SGHDN, CDR2 FVKESK. There are 15 residues in the CDR3. In DNA, the CDR3 is TGTGCCAGCAGCCAAGATTCCGAGTACACCGGGGAGCTGTTTTTT. It encodes CASSQDSEYTGELFF.